This T cell receptor beta chain was found in a study of identical twins. This clonotype was picked up many times. The antigen is not known. Mismatch with germline at one junction end may stem from a read error. Whole-study findings and limits: Twin-shared out-of-frame alpha sequences were enriched for low generation probability. Partly confounded zero-insertion analyses could result from invariant MAIT and iNKT cells.

TCRdb re-called the 5' RACE reads with MiXCR, one entry per CDR3 protein. The data hold 500,000 to 650,000 distinct CDR3 sequences, with under 8.5% observed a single time. Germline V gene sequence: CDR1 SGHRS, CDR2 YFSETQ. The CDR3 loop spans 11 amino acids. Separately, the same data were catalogued under a study of yellow fever vaccine responses in identical twins.

This TCR came from a young woman in good health. The chain links TRBV5-1 to TRBJ2-7, with D unresolved. What was sequenced was PBMCs. The CDR3 is CASSSTYEQYF. The CDR3 nucleotides are TGTGCCAGCAGTTCCACCTACGAGCAGTACTTC.